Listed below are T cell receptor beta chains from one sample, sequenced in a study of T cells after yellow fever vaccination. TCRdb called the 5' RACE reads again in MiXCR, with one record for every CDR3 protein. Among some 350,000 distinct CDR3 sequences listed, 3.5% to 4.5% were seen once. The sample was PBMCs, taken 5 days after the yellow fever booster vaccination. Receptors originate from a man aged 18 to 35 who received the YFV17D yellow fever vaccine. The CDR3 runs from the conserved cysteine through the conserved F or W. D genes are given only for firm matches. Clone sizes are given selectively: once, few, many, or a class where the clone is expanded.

CDR3: CASIRTGENTEAFF
DNA: TGTGCCAGCATTAGGACAGGGGAGAACACTGAAGCTTTCTTT
length: 14
V: TRBV12-3/TRBV12-4
D: TRBD1
J: TRBJ1-1
size: few

CDR3: CSVGQGPSMNTEAFF
DNA: TGCAGCGTGGGACAGGGGCCTAGCATGAACACTGAAGCTTTCTTT
length: 15
V: TRBV29-1
D: TRBD1
J: TRBJ1-1
size: .

CDR3: CASSRKTSGVQHNEQFF
DNA: TGCGCCAGCAGCCGAAAGACTAGCGGGGTTCAACACAATGAGCAGTTCTTC
length: 17
V: TRBV4-3
D: TRBD2
J: TRBJ2-1
size: many

CDR3: CASSGRRGGGAPLTGELFF
DNA: TGCGCCAGCAGCGGTCGGAGGGGCGGGGGTGCCCCACTGACCGGGGAGCTGTTTTTT
length: 19
V: TRBV5-1
D: TRBD2
J: TRBJ2-2
size: few

CDR3: CASSQLQGMGNYGYTF
DNA: TGCGCCAGCAGCCAGCTACAGGGGATGGGTAACTATGGCTACACCTTC
length: 16
V: TRBV4-1
D: TRBD1
J: TRBJ1-2
size: .

CDR3: CASSLGRGRSSPLHF
DNA: TGCGCCAGCAGCCTTGGTAGAGGCCGGAGTTCACCCCTCCACTTT
length: 15
V: TRBV4-3
D: .
J: TRBJ1-6
size: .

CDR3: CASRPWSGLYGYTF
DNA: TGTGCCAGCAGGCCCTGGTCGGGCCTCTATGGCTACACCTTC
length: 14
V: TRBV12-3/TRBV12-4
D: .
J: TRBJ1-2
size: .

CDR3: CASSLGWGQVYNEQFF
DNA: TGCGCCAGCAGCTTGGGGTGGGGACAGGTTTACAATGAGCAGTTCTTC
length: 16
V: TRBV5-1
D: TRBD1
J: TRBJ2-1
size: many

CDR3: CASSFSGLGSPLHF
DNA: TGTGCCAGCAGTTTCTCCGGTTTGGGTTCACCCCTCCACTTT
length: 14
V: TRBV12-3/TRBV12-4
D: .
J: TRBJ1-6
size: few

CDR3: CASSDTSGGQDEQFF
DNA: TGCGCCAGCAGCGACACTAGCGGGGGGCAGGATGAGCAGTTCTTC
length: 15
V: TRBV5-1
D: TRBD2
J: TRBJ2-1
size: few

CDR3: CSAGGGPLNEQFF
DNA: TGCAGTGCTGGGGGGGGGCCATTGAATGAGCAGTTCTTC
length: 13
V: TRBV20-1
D: .
J: TRBJ2-1
size: many

CDR3: CASSDRDRGINEQFF
DNA: TGTGCCAGCAGCGACCGGGACAGGGGTATCAATGAGCAGTTCTTC
length: 15
V: TRBV7-3
D: TRBD1
J: TRBJ2-1
size: many

CDR3: CASSDVRGRDTGELFF
DNA: TGTGCCAGTAGTGATGTCAGGGGGCGCGACACCGGGGAGCTGTTTTTT
length: 16
V: TRBV19
D: TRBD1
J: TRBJ2-2
size: many

CDR3: CASEWTGVGLRVNEQFF
DNA: TGTGCCAGCGAATGGACAGGGGTTGGATTAAGGGTGAATGAGCAGTTCTTC
length: 17
V: TRBV6-6
D: TRBD1
J: TRBJ2-1
size: .

CDR3: CASSAGIWAMADTQYF
DNA: TGTGCCAGCAGCGCGGGCATTTGGGCAATGGCAGATACGCAGTATTTT
length: 16
V: TRBV12-3/TRBV12-4
D: .
J: TRBJ2-3
size: few

CDR3: CASSRTSGNTGELFF
DNA: TGTGCCAGCAGTAGGACTAGCGGGAACACCGGGGAGCTGTTTTTT
length: 15
V: TRBV6-4
D: TRBD2
J: TRBJ2-2
size: few

CDR3: CASSSLDRPNQPQHF
DNA: TGTGCCAGCAGTTCCCTAGACAGACCCAATCAGCCCCAGCATTTT
length: 15
V: TRBV6-6
D: .
J: TRBJ1-5
size: few

CDR3: CASSNNRDNYGYTF
DNA: TGTGCCAGCAGTAATAACAGGGACAACTATGGCTACACCTTC
length: 14
V: TRBV6-1
D: .
J: TRBJ1-2
size: .

CDR3: CASSSNLKGQPQHF
DNA: TGTGCCAGCAGTTCGAACCTAAAGGGGCAGCCCCAGCATTTT
length: 14
V: TRBV12-3/TRBV12-4
D: .
J: TRBJ1-5
size: .

CDR3: CAISGRQGLSYEQYF
DNA: TGTGCCATCAGTGGTCGACAGGGACTCTCCTACGAGCAGTACTTC
length: 15
V: TRBV10-3
D: .
J: TRBJ2-7
size: many

CDR3: CASRQPQGANEKLFF
DNA: TGTGCCAGCAGGCAACCGCAGGGGGCCAATGAAAAACTGTTTTTT
length: 15
V: TRBV12-3/TRBV12-4
D: TRBD1
J: TRBJ1-4
size: many

CDR3: CASTIGPGTGELFF
DNA: TGTGCCAGCACCATCGGGCCTGGGACCGGGGAGCTGTTTTTT
length: 14
V: TRBV12-3/TRBV12-4
D: .
J: TRBJ2-2
size: few

CDR3: CASSVAGFGYTF
DNA: TGTGCCAGCAGCGTAGCAGGGTTTGGCTACACCTTC
length: 12
V: TRBV9
D: .
J: TRBJ1-2
size: few

CDR3: CASRHTGTYYGYTF
DNA: TGTGCCAGCAGACACACCGGGACGTACTATGGCTACACCTTC
length: 14
V: TRBV27
D: .
J: TRBJ1-2
size: .

CDR3: CASSKTVSFSGNTIYF
DNA: TGTGCCAGCAGTAAGACAGTTAGTTTTTCTGGAAACACCATATATTTT
length: 16
V: TRBV12-3/TRBV12-4
D: .
J: TRBJ1-3
size: many

CDR3: CSARDPQPGKTQYF
DNA: TGCAGTGCTAGAGATCCACAACCGGGGAAGACCCAGTACTTC
length: 14
V: TRBV20-1
D: .
J: TRBJ2-5
size: many

CDR3: CASSEAISDTQYF
DNA: TGCGCCAGCAGCGAGGCGATCTCAGATACGCAGTATTTT
length: 13
V: TRBV5-1
D: .
J: TRBJ2-3
size: few

CDR3: CASREETYNEQFF
DNA: TGCGCCAGCAGAGAGGAGACCTACAATGAGCAGTTCTTC
length: 13
V: TRBV5-1
D: .
J: TRBJ2-1
size: few

CDR3: CASSQGWTQYF
DNA: TGTGCCAGCAGCCAAGGCTGGACCCAGTACTTC
length: 11
V: TRBV3-1
D: .
J: TRBJ2-5
size: many

CDR3: CASSPPGGLNEKLFF
DNA: TGTGCCAGCAGCCCACCGGGGGGGCTTAATGAAAAACTGTTTTTT
length: 15
V: TRBV7-9
D: .
J: TRBJ1-4
size: many

CDR3: CASSLGTAGYTF
DNA: TGTGCCAGCAGCTTGGGGACAGCAGGCTACACCTTC
length: 12
V: TRBV13
D: TRBD1
J: TRBJ1-2
size: few